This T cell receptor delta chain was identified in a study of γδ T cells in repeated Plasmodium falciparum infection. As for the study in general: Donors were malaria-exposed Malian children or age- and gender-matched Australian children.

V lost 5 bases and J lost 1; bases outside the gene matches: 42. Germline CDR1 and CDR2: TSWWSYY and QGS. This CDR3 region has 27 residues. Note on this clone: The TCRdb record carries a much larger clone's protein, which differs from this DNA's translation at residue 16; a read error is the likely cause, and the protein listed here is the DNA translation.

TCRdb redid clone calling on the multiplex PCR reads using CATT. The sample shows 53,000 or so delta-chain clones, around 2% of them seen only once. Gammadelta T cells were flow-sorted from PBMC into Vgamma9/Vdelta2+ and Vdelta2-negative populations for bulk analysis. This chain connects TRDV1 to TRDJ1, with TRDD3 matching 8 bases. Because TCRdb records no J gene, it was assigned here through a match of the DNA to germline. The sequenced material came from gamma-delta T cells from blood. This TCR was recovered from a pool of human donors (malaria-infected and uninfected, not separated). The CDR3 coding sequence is TGTGCTCTTGGGAAGAGGTCGGAACTACGTACCCCCGTACTGGGGGCTGGTTGGAGCCTGGCCACCGATAAACTCATCTTT. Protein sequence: CALGKRSELRTPVLGAGWSLATDKLIF.